Listed below are T cell receptor beta chains from one sample, sequenced in a study of blood T cells in healthy people across ages. TCRdb analysed the 5' RACE reads with MiXCR anew, one entry per CDR3 protein. The data show about 1.8 million distinct CDR3 sequences, about 49% seen once. Sequencing was done on a sample of blood. All receptors derive from a woman aged 40 to 55 in good health. CDR3s include the opening cysteine and the closing phenylalanine or tryptophan. D genes are given only for firm matches. Rows may omit the clone size; those that give it use once, few, many or a size class.

J gene: TRBJ2-3
clone size: few
D gene: TRBD1
V gene: TRBV2
CDR3 DNA: TGTGCCAGCAGTGAATACGGGACAGTGCCAGATACGCAGTATTTT
CDR3 protein: CASSEYGTVPDTQYF

J gene: TRBJ2-7
clone size: NA
D gene: TRBD2
V gene: TRBV10-3
CDR3 DNA: TGTGCCATCAGTGAGAGGGGGACTAGCACCTGCGAGCAGTACTTC
CDR3 protein: CAISERGTSTCEQYF

J gene: TRBJ2-5
clone size: NA
D gene: NA
V gene: TRBV7-7
CDR3 DNA: TGTGCTAGCAGACTAGGGATAGGGAGCGAGACCCAGTACTTC
CDR3 protein: CASRLGIGSETQYF

J gene: TRBJ2-5
clone size: NA
D gene: TRBD2
V gene: TRBV9
CDR3 DNA: TGTGCCAGCAGCCCAGGTAGAGCGGGGAAAGAGACCCAGTACTTC
CDR3 protein: CASSPGRAGKETQYF

J gene: TRBJ1-4
clone size: NA
D gene: NA
V gene: TRBV6-6
CDR3 DNA: TGTGCCAGCAGTACTAGGGACCCTGGTAATGAAAAACTGTTTTTT
CDR3 protein: CASSTRDPGNEKLFF

J gene: TRBJ2-7
clone size: NA
D gene: NA
V gene: TRBV15
CDR3 DNA: TGTGCCACCAGCAGTGGGGGACACACCTACGAGCAGTACTTC
CDR3 protein: CATSSGGHTYEQYF

J gene: TRBJ2-5
clone size: few
D gene: TRBD2
V gene: TRBV9
CDR3 DNA: TGTGCCAGCAGTGAGGGGACTAGAGAACAAGAGACCCAGTACTTC
CDR3 protein: CASSEGTREQETQYF

J gene: TRBJ2-5
clone size: NA
D gene: NA
V gene: TRBV29-1
CDR3 DNA: TGCAGCGTTGAGATTAGTAGAGAGACCCAGTACTTC
CDR3 protein: CSVEISRETQYF

J gene: TRBJ2-1
clone size: NA
D gene: TRBD2
V gene: TRBV10-2
CDR3 DNA: TGCGCCAGCGGCCGACTAGCGGGGAATGAGCAGTTCTTC
CDR3 protein: CASGRLAGNEQFF

J gene: TRBJ2-7
clone size: NA
D gene: NA
V gene: TRBV4-2
CDR3 DNA: TGTGCCAGCAGCCGGGCGGGATCCGAGCAGTACTTC
CDR3 protein: CASSRAGSEQYF

J gene: TRBJ2-1
clone size: few
D gene: TRBD2
V gene: TRBV5-1
CDR3 DNA: TGCGCCAGCAGCCCCAAGGCGGGGGGCAATGAGCAGTTCTTC
CDR3 protein: CASSPKAGGNEQFF

J gene: TRBJ1-1
clone size: NA
D gene: NA
V gene: TRBV28
CDR3 DNA: TGTGCCAGCAGTTGGTCCCTTGAAGCTTTCTTT
CDR3 protein: CASSWSLEAFF

J gene: TRBJ2-3
clone size: NA
D gene: TRBD2
V gene: TRBV29-1
CDR3 DNA: TGCAGCTTCCGACCCACTAGCGGGCTGAGGGCAGATACGCAGTATTTT
CDR3 protein: CSFRPTSGLRADTQYF

J gene: TRBJ2-1
clone size: few
D gene: TRBD2
V gene: TRBV28
CDR3 DNA: TGTGCCAGCAGCCCTACCCAGGGTGTCATTAGCGGGGGCCAAAATGAGCAGTTCTTC
CDR3 protein: CASSPTQGVISGGQNEQFF

J gene: TRBJ2-3
clone size: NA
D gene: TRBD2
V gene: TRBV2
CDR3 DNA: TGTGCCTCAGGGCTAGCGGGGATCACAGATACGCAGTATTTT
CDR3 protein: CASGLAGITDTQYF